The rows below give T cell receptor beta chains drawn from one sample of a study of human T cells and chemical hapten exposure. TCRdb re-called the RACE reads through MiXCR, storing one row per CDR3 protein. The sample contains about 120,000 distinct CDR3 sequences, roughly 12% of which appear only once. The sequences come from whole blood, collected in connection with sensitization to the hapten diphenylcyclopropenone (DPC). All receptors derive from a woman between 50 and 59 years old with alopecia areata. Some clones in this sample may be carry-over from other donors' samples. The CDR3 runs from the conserved cysteine through the conserved F or W. The D gene is left open where the match is weak. Clone size is given for some rows only: seen once, a few or many times, or a class if the clone is expanded.

V	size	J	D	CDR3	DNA
TRBV29-1	many	TRBJ1-2	NA	CSVGRGGGYGYTF	TGCAGCGTTGGGAGGGGAGGAGGCTATGGCTACACCTTC
TRBV20-1	NA	TRBJ2-7	TRBD2	CSARDGLAGNSYEQYF	TGCAGTGCTAGGGACGGACTAGCGGGTAACTCCTACGAGCAGTACTTC
TRBV6-2/TRBV6-3	few	TRBJ1-1	TRBD1	CASSAPGQGRPEAFF	TGTGCCAGCAGCGCCCCGGGACAGGGGCGCCCTGAAGCTTTCTTT
TRBV6-2/TRBV6-3	few	TRBJ1-2	NA	CASSLTTQGGGYTF	TGTGCCAGCAGTCTCACCACTCAAGGCGGTGGCTACACCTTC
TRBV11-2	few	TRBJ2-5	TRBD1	CASSLDSNRGATQYF	TGTGCCAGCAGCTTAGATTCCAACAGGGGAGCGACCCAGTACTTC
TRBV6-6	few	TRBJ1-6	NA	CASSSRGVDSPLHF	TGTGCCAGCAGTTCCAGGGGTGTTGACTCACCCCTCCACTTT
TRBV20-1	many	TRBJ1-5	TRBD1	CSASDRVGQPQHF	TGCAGTGCTTCGGACAGGGTGGGACAGCCCCAGCATTTT
TRBV7-2	NA	TRBJ2-3	TRBD2	CASSLLADRTDTQYF	TGTGCCAGCAGCTTACTAGCGGACCGCACAGATACGCAGTATTTT
TRBV7-9	many	TRBJ2-6	NA	CASTDSSGANVLTF	TGTGCCAGCACCGACAGCTCTGGGGCCAACGTCCTGACTTTC
TRBV20-1	NA	TRBJ2-2	TRBD2	CSARAAGRTGELFF	TGCAGTGCCAGAGCAGCGGGAAGGACCGGGGAGCTGTTTTTT
TRBV10-3	few	TRBJ1-2	NA	CAISNLDSWIDYGYTF	TGTGCCATCAGTAATTTAGACAGCTGGATAGACTATGGCTACACCTTC
TRBV4-3	NA	TRBJ1-3	NA	CASSQGFTAGNTIYF	TGCGCCAGCAGCCAAGGATTTACGGCCGGAAACACCATATATTTT
TRBV28	NA	TRBJ2-7	NA	CASSRSGPYEQYF	TGTGCCAGCAGCCGTAGCGGACCATACGAGCAGTACTTC
TRBV28	many	TRBJ2-1	TRBD1	CASSLAGTGSYNEQFF	TGTGCCAGCAGTTTAGCCGGGACAGGATCCTACAATGAGCAGTTCTTC
TRBV20-1	NA	TRBJ2-3	TRBD2	CSASGTSGGPGYTDTQYF	TGCAGTGCTAGTGGGACTAGCGGGGGGCCGGGATACACAGATACGCAGTATTTT
TRBV6-2/TRBV6-3	many	TRBJ1-2	TRBD1	CASSPGQGLVYGYTF	TGTGCCAGCAGCCCAGGACAGGGTCTGGTCTATGGCTACACCTTC
TRBV7-6	many	TRBJ1-2	NA	CASPPHWGWYGYTF	TGTGCCAGCCCCCCCCATTGGGGGTGGTATGGCTACACCTTC
TRBV18	NA	TRBJ2-1	NA	CASSPSAYNEQFF	TGTGCCAGCTCACCATCTGCCTACAATGAGCAGTTCTTC
TRBV6-5	NA	TRBJ1-3	TRBD1	CASSSNRGPPSTIYF	TGTGCCAGCAGTAGTAACAGGGGCCCCCCCTCCACCATATATTTT
TRBV2	many	TRBJ1-1	NA	CASRAALSVMNTEAFF	TGTGCCAGCCGAGCAGCTCTGTCAGTCATGAACACTGAAGCTTTCTTT
TRBV6-1	many	TRBJ1-6	NA	CASSESGRLWGTNNSPLHF	TGTGCCAGCAGTGAATCCGGCCGACTCTGGGGTACTAATAATTCACCCCTCCACTTT
TRBV6-2/TRBV6-3	NA	TRBJ1-2	NA	CASSYIADPNYGYTF	TGTGCCAGCAGTTACATCGCCGATCCTAACTATGGCTACACCTTC
TRBV6-1	many	TRBJ2-2	NA	CASRVEGSTGELFF	TGTGCCAGCAGGGTGGAGGGGTCCACCGGGGAGCTGTTTTTT
TRBV28	once	TRBJ1-5	TRBD1	CASSLDRENQPQHF	TGTGCCAGCAGTTTAGACAGGGAGAATCAGCCCCAGCATTTT
TRBV10-3	few	TRBJ2-7	TRBD1	CAISERTGAYEQYF	TGTGCCATCAGTGAGCGGACAGGGGCCTACGAGCAGTACTTC
TRBV10-1	few	TRBJ2-5	NA	CASSESRQGRETQYF	TGCGCCAGCAGTGAGTCGAGGCAGGGACGTGAGACCCAGTACTTC
TRBV20-1	many	TRBJ1-5	TRBD1	CSAEGDRDNQPQHF	TGCAGTGCGGAGGGGGACAGGGACAATCAGCCCCAGCATTTT
TRBV12-3/TRBV12-4	many	TRBJ1-2	NA	CASSLRGAGDYGYTF	TGTGCCAGCAGTTTACGGGGGGCAGGAGACTATGGCTACACCTTC
TRBV7-2	many	TRBJ2-7	NA	CASSFDSDPVNYEQYF	TGTGCCAGCAGCTTTGATTCTGATCCAGTCAACTACGAGCAGTACTTC
TRBV5-1	many	TRBJ2-5	TRBD1	CASSLGQKETQYF	TGTGCCAGCAGCCTGGGACAGAAAGAGACCCAGTACTTC
TRBV10-2	few	TRBJ2-5	NA	CASSRYQETQYF	TGCGCCAGCAGTCGGTACCAAGAGACCCAGTACTTC
TRBV6-1	few	TRBJ2-7	TRBD1	CASSERQGVFYEQYF	TGTGCCAGCAGTGAAAGACAGGGAGTGTTCTACGAGCAGTACTTC
TRBV2	few	TRBJ2-5	NA	CASEDSGGGETQYF	TGTGCCAGCGAAGACTCCGGGGGAGGAGAGACCCAGTACTTC
TRBV3-1	NA	TRBJ2-7	TRBD2	CASSFYSGAGYEQYF	TGTGCCAGCAGCTTCTACAGCGGGGCAGGTTACGAGCAGTACTTC
TRBV27	many	TRBJ1-5	TRBD1	CASSLNGGGQGNQPQHF	TGTGCCAGCAGTTTAAATGGGGGCGGACAGGGAAATCAGCCCCAGCATTTT
TRBV6-2/TRBV6-3	NA	TRBJ1-1	NA	CASSYQRGAEAFF	TGTGCCAGCAGTTACCAGCGGGGGGCTGAAGCTTTCTTT
TRBV7-9	many	TRBJ1-2	NA	CASSLSGISNYGYTF	TGTGCCAGCAGCTTATCAGGGATCTCTAACTATGGCTACACCTTC
TRBV28	many	TRBJ2-4	NA	CASSRGPGESIQYF	TGTGCCAGCAGCCGTGGACCGGGGGAAAGCATTCAGTACTTC
TRBV20-1	NA	TRBJ2-1	TRBD2	CSAPPGGQKNEQFF	TGCAGTGCCCCACCGGGGGGGCAGAAAAATGAGCAGTTCTTC
TRBV28	few	TRBJ2-5	TRBD1	CASTTGHETQYF	TGTGCCAGCACGACAGGGCACGAGACCCAGTACTTC
TRBV5-1	many	TRBJ2-5	NA	CASSSGVSETQYF	TGCGCCAGCAGCTCAGGGGTCTCCGAGACCCAGTACTTC
TRBV29-1	few	TRBJ2-1	NA	CSVGGYNEQFF	TGCAGCGTTGGGGGTTACAATGAGCAGTTCTTC
TRBV29-1	NA	TRBJ1-3	NA	CSTTGTSSGNTIYF	TGCAGCACCACAGGGACGAGCTCTGGAAACACCATATATTTT
TRBV29-1	many	TRBJ2-7	NA	CSVAGGPYEQYF	TGCAGCGTAGCAGGGGGGCCCTACGAGCAGTACTTC